This T cell receptor (beta chain) was identified in a study of CD8 T cells in ankylosing spondylitis. Overall study findings and caveats: Past studies reported some motif variants in reactive arthritis synovial fluid and blood. Apparently characteristic of ankylosing spondylitis blood was a TCR beta motif (about eight highly homologous variants).

Worth noting for this clonotype: Antigen: not known.

In TCRdb, the 5' RACE reads were re-called with MiXCR into one record per CDR3 protein. Among 750,000 to 850,000 distinct CDR3 sequences listed, over 9.5% were seen once. V lost 1 base and J lost 9, with 15 bases in between. This CDR3 spans 14 amino acids. Germline V gene lookup returns CDR1 MGHRA and CDR2 YSYEKL. The clonotype originates from a male donor with ankylosing spondylitis. The chain is built from TRBV4-1 and TRBJ2-5; tentatively, D is TRBD2 (6 bases). Sequenced sample: blood, either unsorted or a sorted T cell fraction (not recorded which). CDR3 amino acids: CASSQVAALESQYF. The CDR3 bases are TGCGCCAGCAGCCAAGTAGCGGCGCTAGAATCCCAGTACTTC.